This T cell receptor beta chain stems from a study of shared clonotypes between healthy human individuals. For the study at large: A couple of women and a few men aged 18 to 49 served as donors. CD4 naive and memory got three plates each, CD8 naive two, CD8 memory one.

Genomic DNA from each subset was divided evenly over several immunoSEQ plates. Replicate PCRs for sorted subsets used around 200 ng DNA; this equaled 25,000 to 30,000 T cell genomes. Using immunoSEQ multiplex PCR, the repertoire was profiled, and TCRdb retains in-frame clones only, with some absent. The sample has nearly 750,000 clones, roughly 72% seen once. The CDR3 consists of 13 residues. Germline V lookup: CDR1 SGHTA, CDR2 FQGNSA. The V end was cut by 5 bases, the J end by 1 base, with 8 bases between. The receptor comes from a woman younger than 45 in good health. Material for sequencing was memory CD4+ T cells sorted from blood. Subset given: CD45RA-negative fraction. The chain is built from TRBV7-2 and TRBJ1-1, with a possible D match to TRBD1 (5 bases). DNA for the CDR3: TGTGCCAGCAGCGTACAGGCGAACACTGAAGCTTTCTTT. Protein sequence: CASSVQANTEAFF.